This TCR beta chain was captured in a study of blood T cell repertoires in COVID-19 (dated by TCRdb to the early 2020s). Regarding the research as a whole: Collaborator samples came from the United States, Italy and Spain and covered acute and convalescent phases of COVID-19. The material from the prospective study consisted of cDNA or gDNA derived from T cells, B-cell-depleted T cells, or PBMCs. Deeply sampled blood TCRbeta repertoires from subjects exposed to, actively infected with, or recovered from COVID-19 were included in the dataset. The repertoires were released in a freely available public database intended as a resource for research on the immune response to SARS-CoV-2. The samples were drawn from two sources: the first 160 participants of the ongoing ImmuneRACE study, and some 1,300 subjects contributed by 6 global collaborators. The sample metadata nearly always contained a de-identified subject ID, COVID-19 status, age in years and sex. Where available, HLA class I and class II types were taken from metadata supplied by the sample provider and were not determined by assay-based typing.

Points on this clone: The antigen it binds to is not known. No base quality information exists; no much larger clone differs at one position.

The immunoSEQ Assay, a bias-controlled multiplex PCR, was used to amplify TCRbeta CDR3 regions from genomic DNA. The authors' analysis ran thus. Within the assay, amplification of reference gene primers was used to estimate how many nucleated cells each sample contained. To quantify the absolute abundance of each unique TCRbeta CDR3 rearrangement, sequence reads were collapsed and filtered. Productive Simpson clonality was computed per sample as the square root of Simpson's diversity index over productive rearrangements. Entries here come from immuneACCESS through TCRdb and include only in-frame sequences with V and J called. Some clones fail to appear in such tables; in the studies checked, an unresolved V gene covers under half of the shortfall, and the cause of the remainder is unknown. The DNA was the basis for D and trimming; V, J and clone size are from that table. Across this sample there are about 500,000 clones, with roughly 89% seen only once. The ten largest clones add up to 7.8% of the sample.

Points the paper makes about the study in general: The amount of clinical and demographic metadata varied by source and participant and was provided uncurated.

V gives up 4 bases and J gives up 0 bases, and the segment between their germline ends measures 8 bases. Reading from cysteine to phenylalanine, the CDR3 counts 15 amino acids. Only the CDR3 part of the read is kept: 45 bases, read in frame from the first base. Via the germline V gene, CDR1 is SGDLS and CDR2 YYNGEE. One collaborating source in Seattle enrolled patients during active infection and followed them longitudinally through the course of disease. Each collaborating institution followed its own protocols to collect whole blood in K2EDTA tubes. For TCRbeta analysis, collaborators shipped samples in one of three forms: frozen whole blood, isolated PBMCs, or DNA extracted from either of those sample types.

The TCR comes from a woman aged 50 to 65 with COVID-19, enrolled during active disease. Sequencing was performed on peripheral blood. The rearranged chain carries TRBV9 and TRBJ1-6; the D gene is unclear. The sequenced DNA is TGTGCCAGCAGCCGAGAGAGCTCCTATAATTCACCCCTCCACTTT. Translated, this is CASSRESSYNSPLHF. With the rest looked up from the reference TRBV9 and TRBJ1-6 genes rather than sequenced, the full variable domain is DSGVTQTPKHLITATGQRVTLRCSPRSGDLSVYWYQQSLDQGLQFLIQYYNGEERAKGNILERFSAQQFPDLHSELNLSSLELGDSALYFCASSRESSYNSPLHFGNGTRLTVT.